This TCR beta chain originates from a study of cytomegalovirus exposure and HLA in healthy donors. CDR3 length: 16 residues. The V end was cut by 5 bases, the J end by 1 base, with 20 bases between. Germline assignment: CDR1 SQVTM and CDR2 ANQGSEA. The primer mix had 60 Vbeta and 13 Jbeta primers. Using immunoSEQ multiplex PCR, the repertoire was profiled, and TCRdb retains in-frame clones only, with some absent. This table has some 190,000 clones, roughly 77% appearing once. The clonotype originates from a woman in her 30s in good health and CMV-seropositive. The source material was PBMCs. The chain uses TRBV29-1 and TRBJ2-5; perhaps TRBD2 as D (5 bases). CDR3 sequence reads: CSVNGELLGSQETQYF. The CDR3 DNA follows: TGCAGCGTTAATGGGGAGCTCTTAGGCTCCCAAGAGACCCAGTACTTC. Complete variable domain (other parts from reference TRBV29-1 and TRBJ2-5): SAVISQKPSRDICQRGTSLTIQCQVDSQVTMMFWYRQQPGQSLTLIATANQGSEATYESGFVIDKFPISRPNLTFSTLTVSNMSPEDSSIYLCSVNGELLGSQETQYFGPGTRLLVL.